The entry below describes one T cell receptor beta chain. This record comes from a study of OX40 agonist ivuxolimab in advanced cancers. Method: immunoSEQ multiplex PCR; TCRdb's copy keeps in-frame clones and lacks some. The repertoire holds about 81,000 clones, roughly 91% seen once, with less than 0.6% in the top ten. The receptor was isolated from an adult with an advanced solid tumor such as melanoma, head and neck, liver or kidney cancer. This material consisted of CD4+ or CD8+ T cells sorted from blood, taken in a trial of the OX40 agonist ivuxolimab.

The CDR3 nucleotides read TGTGCCAGCAGTCCCGACAGGGCCAATTCACCCCTCCACTTT. Encoded protein: CASSPDRANSPLHF. V usage is TRBV2 and J usage is TRBJ1-6, with 7 bases identical to TRBD1. V gave up 5 bases and J gave up 7 bases; unmatched junction bases: 5. CDR1 and CDR2 (germline): SNHLY, FYNNEI. CDR3 size: 14 residues.